This T cell receptor beta chain was sequenced in a study of shared clonotypes between healthy human individuals (dated by TCRdb to 2020 to 2022). Context from the whole study: The cohort comprised a couple of women and a few men aged 18 to 49 years. Blood TCR repertoires of a handful of healthy adults were deeply sequenced to estimate repertoire size and the extent of clonotype sharing between individuals. Leukapheresis yielded between about 0.94 and 9.5 billion PBMCs per donor. Per donor, three plates each were used for CD4 naive and CD4 memory, two for CD8 naive, and one for CD8 memory. To increase sequencing depth and limit assay-specific biases, different laboratories used diverse techniques to prepare libraries and sequence TCR repertoires. What the research found in general, with its limitations: Across a handful of donors, around 5% of naive CD4, 3.5% of naive CD8, 2.3% of memory CD4, and around 0.4% of memory CD8 clonotypes were shared. Because the study included a small number of donors, the genetic and exposure-history diversity represented was limited. Sampling was limited to blood, and TCR repertoires in tissue likely differ from TCR repertoires in blood. Larger estimated clonotype richness was generally found for naive subsets than for memory subsets. Pairwise subsampling led to the expectation that sequencing depth would affect the degree of clonotype sharing among donors. Compared with non-shared clonotypes, the clonotypes found in all four sorted-subset donors had higher generation probabilities. Incomplete sequencing was indicated by rarefaction of sorted-subset datasets, despite the large sequencing depth.

This clone was seen only a few times. Its antigen remains unidentified. Base quality data are lacking; no much larger clone is found one base away. The CDR3, from cysteine to phenylalanine, totals 13 residues. Only the CDR3 region is kept as DNA, spanning 39 bases read in frame from base 1. From a lookup of the germline V gene (reference sequence), CDR1 and CDR2 are LNHDA and SQIVND. At the junction V is shortened by 1 base and J by 8 bases, with 9 bases in between. Using the deep immunoSEQ assay, TCR CDR3 regions were amplified from genomic DNA by multiplex PCR. Extracted genomic DNA from each cell subset was spread evenly across all wells of several immunoSEQ 96-well plates, with each plate serving as a replicate. For sorted subsets, 150 to 200 ng genomic DNA, equal to 25,000 to 35,000 T cell genomes, was loaded into each replicate PCR. Purified libraries were measured with a Qubit 3.0 fluorometer, size-checked on a Bioanalyzer 2100, and measured again with the KAPA Library Quantification kit. Each immunoSEQ 96-well plate was sequenced on its own single-read 150-cycle Illumina NextSeq 550 flow cell. The paper's processing steps were these. Because only junctional sequences without quality scores were contained in the immunoSEQ output, filtering matching that applied to full-length reads could not be performed. To assign V/J genes and CDR3, sequences were annotated against IMGT germline references using PyIR, a Python wrapper for IgBLAST v1.9. Any read was removed if the V/J assignment was weak (E-value above 1e-6), the CDR3 was missing, or the read contained stop codons, out-of-frame junctions, or ambiguous translated residues. A V3J clonotype was defined by an identical inferred V gene, J gene, and CDR3 amino acid sequence. Percentage overlap between repertoires was calculated by dividing the number of shared unique clonotypes by the size of the smaller repertoire. Richness of each repertoire was evaluated using RTK rarefaction, the Chao1 estimator, and Recon v2.1 estimates of unobserved clonotypes. OLGA was used to compute generation probabilities for all TCRbeta clonotypes that the gDNA method yielded from a few donors. Not all clones reach the TCRdb copy of this immuneACCESS table, which keeps in-frame sequences only. Checked studies attribute under half of the gap to unresolved V genes and leave the rest unexplained. The DNA gave D and trimming, while V, J and clone size come from that table. The sample table contains 1.5 million to 2.5 million clones; only one count was recorded for over 85% of them. The ten largest clones add up to 0.9% to 1.5% of the sample.

CD8 naive samples were CD45RO-negative cells positively selected for CCR7, giving a CD45RA+CCR7+ population that excluded TemRA cells. The donors were healthy, HIV-negative adults with no recently reported acute infections or vaccinations. All donors were Caucasian adults living in Nashville, Tennessee, USA. After blood collection by leukapheresis, PBMCs were isolated using Ficoll-Histopaque density gradient centrifugation and then cryopreserved in the vapor phase of liquid nitrogen. Analytical flow cytometry was used to check the purity and quantity of every magnetically sorted T cell population. Genomic DNA was isolated from every sorted fraction and measured by UV absorbance on a Nanodrop 2000c.

The source material was naive CD8+ T cells sorted from blood. Interpreted using the paper, the cell subset or site label stands for: CD45RA+CCR7+. The V and J genes are TRBV19 and TRBJ1-5, with the D segment identity uncertain. This TCR derives from a man younger than 35 in good health. The DNA sequence reads TGTGCCAGTAGTATAGTCCCTGGTGAGCCCCAGCATTTT. This is translated as CASSIVPGEPQHF.